Listed here are 7 T cell receptor beta chains from one sample, sequenced in a study of blood T cell repertoires in COVID-19. Here immunoSEQ multiplex PCR was the method, and the copy in TCRdb shows in-frame clones only, minus some. The sample carries approximately 240,000 clones, approximately 82% recorded once. Sequencing was done on a sample of peripheral blood. Source of these receptors: a woman older than 75 with active or convalescent COVID-19.

This rearrangement joins TRBV3-1 (or the pseudogene TRBV3-2) to TRBJ2-1, with a possible D match to TRBD2 (5 bases). The germline CDR1 and CDR2 sequences are LGHDT and YNNKEL (reference sequence). This CDR3 has 15 amino acids. V lost 1 base to trimming and J lost 2 bases, with 9 bases between them. The CDR3 DNA is TGTGCCAGCAGCCAAGGTGAGGGCCCCTACAATGAGCAGTTCTTC. Translation gives CASSQGEGPYNEQFF.

The J gene is TRBJ1-2, the V gene TRBV3-1 (or the pseudogene TRBV3-2); D possibly corresponds to TRBD1 (6 bases). V gave up 3 bases and J gave up 10 bases, with 9 bases separating them. The CDR3 loop spans 11 amino acids. The V gene's germline CDR1 is LGHDT and CDR2 YNNKEL (reference sequence). CDR3 bases: TGTGCCAGCAGCCAGCCAGGGGCCTACACCTTC. Protein: CASSQPGAYTF.

On this clone: Other nucleotide sequences from this sample produce the same CDR3. The rearrangement links TRBV5-1 to TRBJ1-5; D is unclear. V lost 1 base and J 2 bases, leaving 7 bases between the germline ends. The length of the CDR3 is 14 residues. Germline V CDR1 and CDR2: SGHRS, YFSETQ. The chain's CDR3 is CASSLSGGNQPQHF. In nucleotides, the CDR3 is TGCGCCAGCAGCTTGTCCGGGGGCAATCAGCCCCAGCATTTT.

The rearrangement joins TRBV5-5 to TRBJ2-7; D is undetermined. V shed 0 bases and J shed 3 bases, with 10 bases lying between them. Germline values: CDR1 SGHKS, CDR2 YYEKEE (reference sequence). The length of the CDR3 is 14 residues. CDR3: CASSLAPLVYEQYF. The CDR3 nucleotides are TGTGCCAGCAGCTTGGCTCCTTTAGTCTACGAGCAGTACTTC.

This clone was counted a single time. The genes are TRBV2 and TRBJ2-3; TRBD1 agrees at 8 bases. There are 15 residues in the CDR3. Trimming removed 6 bases from V and 2 bases from J; junction bases left unmatched: 7. The germline V gene encodes CDR1 SNHLY and CDR2 FYNNEI. CDR3 amino acids: CASRSPGQATDTQYF. For the CDR3, the DNA is TGTGCCAGCAGGTCTCCGGGACAGGCCACAGATACGCAGTATTTT.

The chain carries TRBV28 and TRBJ2-7, with D unclear. This CDR3 is built from 12 residues. Germline V CDR1 and CDR2: MDHEN, SYDVKM. The V end lost 7 bases, the J end lost 5 bases, and 12 bases lay between the germline ends. CDR3 residues: CASKLSSDEQYF. CDR3 nucleotides: TGTGCCAGCAAGTTAAGTAGTGACGAGCAGTACTTC. Variable domain in full (rest from reference TRBV28 and TRBJ2-7): DVKVTQSSRYLVKRTGEKVFLECVQDMDHENMFWYRQDPGLGLRLIYFSYDVKMKEKGDIPEGYSVSREKKERFSLILESASTNQTSMYLCASKLSSDEQYFGPGTRLTVT.

The V and J genes are TRBV5-4 and TRBJ2-5; 10 positions match TRBD2. This CDR3 contains 15 residues. CDR1 and CDR2 (germline): SGHNT, YYREEE (reference sequence). Trimming cost V 3 bases and J 1 base; bases outside gene matches: 3. The CDR3 DNA is TGTGCCAGCAGCTACCTAGCGGGGGCCCAAGAGACCCAGTACTTC. This sequence encodes CASSYLAGAQETQYF.